This TCR beta chain was obtained from a study of blood T cell repertoires in COVID-19. The CDR3 is made up of 16 amino acids. V was trimmed by 0 bases and J by 0 bases, leaving 11 bases between them. Germline loops: CDR1 MNHEY, CDR2 SVGAGI. Original handling: For nucleated cells, counts were estimated from reference gene primer amplification. Libraries were prepared by immunoSEQ multiplex PCR; TCRdb keeps only in-frame clonotypes and omits some of them. V and J calls and clone size are those listed in that table; D and trimming were worked out from the DNA. This table has over 200,000 clones, around 85% appearing once.

The chain couples TRBV6-5 to TRBJ1-1, with a tentative D call TRBD1 (5 bases). The sample taken for sequencing was PBMCs or T cells enriched from blood (not recorded which). This receptor was identified in a middle-aged man who had recovered from COVID-19. CDR3 in DNA: TGTGCCAGCAGTTACTCGTTAGGGGCGGTGAACACTGAAGCTTTCTTT. Amino acids: CASSYSLGAVNTEAFF.